This entry lists 23 T cell receptor beta chains sequenced from one sample in a study of CD8+CD57+ T cells in acquired aplastic anemia (dated by TCRdb to between 2017 and 2018). The reads were generated on an Illumina HiSeq 2000. Profiling of TCR beta VDJ combinations and CDR3 sequences used genomic DNA as the template. The public sequencing data were trimmed at Q25 with fastp and processed into clonotypes with MiXCR by TCRdb, which kept only in-frame beta chains. Duplicate CDR3 protein sequences are folded into a single record with the most common DNA and genes. The sample records about 400,000 distinct CDR3 sequences, around 72% of which are singletons. Jointly, the top ten make up approximately 4% of the sample. Sequenced: sorted CD4+, CD8+, or CD8+CD57+ T cells (not recorded which) from PBMCs. The source of these receptors is a human donor in good health, serving as a control.

Concerning this clonotype itself: This may come from a read error, since a much larger clone is one base off. This chain uses TRBV6-1 with TRBJ2-2; 9 bases are a match to TRBD1. Per germline, CDR1 MNHNS and CDR2 SASEGT. V gave up 9 bases and J gave up 5 bases; unmatched junction bases: 10. The CDR3 runs to 15 residues. The CDR3 loop reads CASIWTGDDTGELFF. The CDR3 region has the DNA TGTGCCAGTATTTGGACAGGGGACGATACCGGGGAGCTGTTTTTT.

This clonotype was detected many times. This sequence joins TRBV20-1 and TRBJ2-5; 8 bases agree with TRBD2. The length of the CDR3 is 13 residues. Germline loops: CDR1 DFQATT, CDR2 SNEGSKA (reference sequence). Trimming took 3 bases from V and 5 from J; bases not matched to a gene: 5. Here the CDR3 reads CSASGGAFETQYF. DNA of the CDR3: TGCAGTGCTAGCGGGGGGGCCTTTGAGACCCAGTACTTC.

V and J are TRBV20-1 and TRBJ2-7; D may correspond to TRBD1 or TRBD2 (5 bases each). Germline-derived CDR1 and CDR2 are DFQATT and SNEGSKA (reference sequence). The CDR3 length is 13 residues. The V and J ends lost 1 base and 13 bases respectively, with 20 bases between them. The chain's CDR3 is CSARAGTERWKYF. For the CDR3, the DNA is TGCAGTGCTAGAGCAGGGACGGAGCGGTGGAAATACTTC.

The CDR3 bases are TGTGCCAGCAGCTTCCGGGACAATGAGTACCAGTACTTC. It translates to CASSFRDNEYQYF. This sequence joins TRBV5-4 and TRBJ2-5; tentatively, D is TRBD1 (6 bases). CDR1 is SGHNT, CDR2 YYREEE, per germline (reference sequence). The CDR3 spans 13 residues. Deletions cut 2 bases from V and 10 bases from J, with 15 bases between.

As to this clonotype: This could be a read error, since a much larger clone is one nucleotide away. This chain links TRBV6-6 with TRBJ1-5; D ambiguous. The CDR3 sequence is 15 residues long. CDR1 is MNHNY and CDR2 is SVGAGI in the germline V gene (reference sequence). In DNA, the CDR3 is TGTGCCAGCAGTTCTCAGGACGGAGACAATCGGCCCCAGCATTTT. It specifies CASSSQDGDNRPQHF.

The genes are TRBV20-1 and TRBJ1-6, with 8 positions matching TRBD1. This CDR3 is built from 14 residues. The J segment lost 5 bases and the V segment lost 7 bases, leaving 7 bases of the junction unmatched. Germline V gene sequence: CDR1 DFQATT, CDR2 SNEGSKA (reference sequence). The CDR3 sequence: CSVSGTGHNSPLHF. In nucleotides, the CDR3 is TGCAGTGTCTCCGGGACAGGTCATAATTCACCCCTCCACTTT.

The rearrangement joins TRBV7-6 to TRBJ2-4; 8 bases map to TRBD2. The CDR3 runs 15 residues. Germline CDR1 SGHVS, CDR2 FNYEAQ. The J segment lost 13 bases and the V segment lost 5 bases, leaving 16 bases of the junction unmatched. CDR3 in amino acids: CASSVTSGTSGEQYF. The CDR3 DNA is TGTGCCAGCAGCGTAACCTCCGGGACTAGTGGGGAGCAGTACTTC.

This chain links TRBV7-9 with TRBJ2-1; no firm D call. V dropped 4 bases and J dropped 6 bases, with 13 bases sitting between them. From germline, CDR1 is SEHNR and CDR2 FQNEAQ (reference sequence). The CDR3 is made up of 14 amino acids. CDR3 region: CASSSGTPVNEQFF. DNA for the CDR3: TGTGCCAGCAGCTCGGGTACCCCCGTCAATGAGCAGTTCTTC.

The gene calls are TRBV20-1 and TRBJ1-2; weak D call: TRBD1 (5 bases). The V end lost 5 bases, the J end lost 4 bases, and 17 bases lay between the germline ends. From germline, CDR1 is DFQATT and CDR2 SNEGSKA (reference sequence). This CDR3 comprises 14 residues. The CDR3 loop reads CSASDSVGVYGYTF. As DNA, the CDR3 is TGCAGTGCTTCTGACAGCGTGGGTGTCTATGGCTACACCTTC.

In its sample, this clonotype was seen once. No DNA is shown, since the ends of the CDR3 on it are uncertain; the CDR3 is the one TCRdb lists. The rearrangement joins TRBV10-3 to TRBJ2-5. Germline V gene lookup returns CDR1 ENHRY and CDR2 SYGVKD. The CDR3 is 15 amino acids in total, end residues counted. The CDR3 sequence is CARSETSTKRSTSDF.

Comments on this clonotype: The germline gene is not matched at one end of the junction; a read error may be the cause. V gene TRBV7-7 combines with J gene TRBJ1-4, with D tentatively TRBD1 (5 bases). The CDR3 consists of 15 residues. CDR1 and CDR2 from the germline V gene are SSHAT and FNYEAQ (reference sequence). Here the CDR3 DNA reads TGTGCTAGCAGCTTGGATGGACACAATGAGGAGATCTTGTTTTTT. Translated, it gives CASSLDGHNEEILFF.

The rearrangement links TRBV19 to TRBJ2-5, with a possible D match to TRBD2 (6 bases). Trimming took 6 bases from V and 10 from J, leaving 18 bases between them. The germline CDR1 and CDR2 sequences are LNHDA and SQIVND (reference sequence). The CDR3 sequence is 13 residues long. The CDR3 loop is CASRITGEHDQYF. CDR3 coding DNA: TGTGCCAGTAGGATTACGGGGGAGCACGACCAGTACTTC.

Comments on this clonotype: The junction shows a germline mismatch at one end, possibly a read error. The chain joins TRBV7-2 to TRBJ1-2; D gene ambiguous. Per the germline V gene, CDR1 is SGHTA and CDR2 is FQGNSA. This CDR3 is 13 amino acids long. Here the CDR3 DNA reads TGTGCCAGCTGCAGGCACGGTATAGGTGGCTACACGTTC. Amino acids: CASCRHGIGGYTF. Based on the CDR3 plus reference TRBV7-2 and TRBJ1-2, the full variable domain is GAGVSQSPSNKVTEKGKDVELRCDPISGHTALYWYRQSLGQGLEFLIYFQGNSAPDKSGLPSDRFSAERTGGSVSTLTIQRTQQEDSAVYLCASCRHGIGGYTFGSGTRLTVV.

The V call is TRBV20-1, the J call TRBJ1-3; a weak D match, TRBD1 (5 bases). Looked up from germline, CDR1 is DFQATT and CDR2 is SNEGSKA (reference sequence). The CDR3 totals 13 residues. The CDR3 bases are TGCAGCGTCTTTGTGACAGCCACTTCCTCCATATATTTT. It yields the protein CSVFVTATSSIYF.

The chain uses TRBV7-9 and TRBJ2-7; D remains unclear. Trimming shortened V by 8 bases and J by 13 bases, and 30 bases separated the two germline ends. The CDR3 is 15 amino acids. The germline V gene encodes CDR1 SEHNR and CDR2 FQNEAQ (reference sequence). CDR3 sequence: CASSLEYEHSFGQYF. The DNA of the CDR3 is TGTGCCAGCTCGCTGGAATACGAGCACTCCTTCGGGCAATACTTC.

J is TRBJ1-2 and V is TRBV9, with 9 bases that match TRBD1. V lost 5 bases and J lost 6; bases outside the gene matches: 8. The CDR3 length is 14 residues. CDR1 SGDLS and CDR2 YYNGEE come from the germline V gene. The CDR3 protein is CASSPGTGWNGYTF. CDR3 nucleotides: TGTGCCAGCAGTCCCGGGACAGGGTGGAATGGCTACACCTTC.

Notes on this clonotype: Without the conserved terminal phenylalanine or tryptophan, this CDR3 likely stems from a read error. It is unclear where the CDR3 begins or ends on the DNA, so no DNA is shown, and the CDR3 is as TCRdb lists it. The chain uses TRBV7-9 and TRBJ1-6. Germline assignment: CDR1 SEHNR and CDR2 FQNEAQ (reference sequence). The CDR3 comprises 12 residues, both ends counted. The CDR3 loop is CASSSADSPLYL.

Comments on this clonotype: The germline gene is not matched at one end of the junction; a read error may be the cause. The gene calls are TRBV7-3 and TRBJ2-3; TRBD2 aligns across 7 bases. Looked up from germline, CDR1 is SGHTA and CDR2 is FQGTGA. This CDR3 region has 14 residues. CDR3 loop: CASSSIAGTDTQNF. Here the CDR3 DNA reads TGTGCCAGCAGCTCGATAGCGGGCACAGATACCCAGAATTTT.

This clonotype was observed a single time. The chain recombines TRBV19 with TRBJ1-1; no clear D. CDR1 and CDR2 from the germline V gene are LNHDA and SQIVND (reference sequence). This CDR3 is built from 11 residues. V lost 7 bases and J lost 0, with 3 bases in between. The CDR3 reads CASTLNTEAFF. The DNA for the CDR3 is TGTGCCAGTACTCTGAACACTGAAGCTTTCTTT. The full variable domain, completed using reference TRBV19 and TRBJ1-1, is DGGITQSPKYLFRKEGQNVTLSCEQNLNHDAMYWYRQDPGQGLRLIYYSQIVNDFQKGDIAEGYSVSREKKESFPLTVTSAQKNPTAFYLCASTLNTEAFFGQGTRLTVV.

This rearrangement joins TRBV7-2 to TRBJ2-7; TRBD1 is a possible D gene (5 bases). Trimming left V 5 bases short and J 5 bases short, with 13 bases between. Germline loops: CDR1 SGHTA, CDR2 FQGNSA. CDR3 length: 13 amino acids. The CDR3 DNA reads as TGTGCCAGCAGCCCACAGAAAGGGGACGAGCAGTACTTC. Translation gives CASSPQKGDEQYF.

This clonotype was counted many times. This chain joins TRBV20-1 and TRBJ1-4; D is unclear. The CDR3 covers 13 residues. V lost 6 bases and J lost 6, with 14 bases in between. Germline V CDR1 and CDR2: DFQATT, SNEGSKA (reference sequence). In nucleotides, the CDR3 is TGCAGTGCACCCCCGGGGTCCGATGAAAAACTGTTTTTT. Residues: CSAPPGSDEKLFF.

Note on this clonotype: An end of the junction differs from the germline gene, which may be a read error. This chain connects TRBV5-8 to TRBJ2-5, with unresolved D. This CDR3 has 15 amino acids. CDR1 is SGHTS and CDR2 is YDEGEE in the germline V gene. The CDR3 coding sequence is TGTGCCACCAGCAGCCATGTTACAGCCCGCGGGACCCAGTACTTC. The encoded protein is CATSSHVTARGTQYF.

This chain joins TRBV25-1 and TRBJ2-3; TRBD2 matches at 8 bases. The CDR3 totals 16 residues. Germline CDR1 is MGHDK and CDR2 is SYGVNS. V shed 3 bases, J shed 2 bases, and the junction held 7 bases outside the gene matches. The chain's CDR3 is CASSDLLRGDTDTQYF. CDR3 in DNA: TGTGCCAGCAGTGACCTTCTGCGGGGGGACACAGATACGCAGTATTTT.